Listed below are T cell receptor beta chains from one sample, sequenced in a study of T cell repertoires in cytomegalovirus infection. TCRdb redid the calling of the reads with MiXCR, one entry per CDR3 protein. This table has about 360,000 distinct CDR3 sequences, 18% appearing once. The sequenced sample consisted of PBMCs. The receptor source for this set is a human donor in good health (CMV status not recorded). Some clones in this sample may be carry-over from other donors' samples. Both conserved end residues are part of each CDR3. The D gene is left open where the match is weak. A row's size may be missing; if present it is once, few, many or a size class.

clone_size j_call v_call d_call cdr3_nt cdr3_aa
. TRBJ2-7 TRBV4-3 . TGCGCCAGCAGCCAAGCTTGGAGGACCGACTCCTACGAGCAGTACTTC CASSQAWRTDSYEQYF
many TRBJ1-1 TRBV6-2/TRBV6-3 . TGTGCCAGCAGACTAACCGGGACAAGGAACACTGAAGCTTTCTTT CASRLTGTRNTEAFF
. TRBJ1-4 TRBV9 . TGTGCCAGCAGAGACCTGAGAGGGCACGAGGGGGAAAAACTGTTTTTT CASRDLRGHEGEKLFF
few TRBJ1-1 TRBV5-1 TRBD1 TGCGCCAGCAGCAACTCAGTCGCGGGACAGCAAGCTTTCTTT CASSNSVAGQQAFF
. TRBJ1-2 TRBV12-3/TRBV12-4 TRBD1 TGTGCCAGCAGTTTGGGACAGGGCTACACCTTC CASSLGQGYTF
many TRBJ2-7 TRBV7-6 TRBD2 TGTGCCAGCAGCTTAGAGTTCCCGGGGACTAGCGGGGGGTTGGGCGAGCAGTACTTC CASSLEFPGTSGGLGEQYF
many TRBJ1-2 TRBV10-3 TRBD1 TGTGCCATCAGTGAGTCGCCGGACAGGGGGCAGGGTGGCTACACCTTC CAISESPDRGQGGYTF
. TRBJ1-1 TRBV11-2 TRBD1 TGTGCCAGCAGCCGGGACAGGACTGAAGCTTTCTTT CASSRDRTEAFF
. TRBJ2-1 TRBV20-1 . TGCAGTGCTTCCATACCTCTCAGCGCCTACAATGAGCAGTTCTTC CSASIPLSAYNEQFF
few TRBJ1-5 TRBV19 . TGTGCCAGTAGTATAGATCACGCGGGGACGGCCAGCAATCAGCCCCAGCATTTT CASSIDHAGTASNQPQHF
few TRBJ2-5 TRBV7-4 . TGTGCCAGCAGCTTACGCATAGGGTCCGGGGAGACCCAGTACTTC CASSLRIGSGETQYF
few TRBJ2-1 TRBV28 . TGTGCCAGCAGCTCCGGGGGCGGAGGGGTCAATGAGCAGTTCTTC CASSSGGGGVNEQFF
. TRBJ2-7 TRBV7-9 . TGTGCCAGCAGCTTAGCGGGCAGGGGAGGGGAGCAGTACTTC CASSLAGRGGEQYF
. TRBJ2-1 TRBV12-3/TRBV12-4 . TGTGCCAGCAGTTTAGCCCCCCACCTTCTGGCGAACAATGAGCAGTTCTTC CASSLAPHLLANNEQFF
many TRBJ2-3 TRBV7-2 . TGTGCCAGCAGCTTAGGAGGGCCGGCAGATACGCAGTATTTT CASSLGGPADTQYF
. TRBJ2-3 TRBV7-4 TRBD1 TGTGCCAGCAGCTTCCCATCTCGACAGGGGGCCTACACAGATACGCAGTATTTT CASSFPSRQGAYTDTQYF
many TRBJ1-5 TRBV12-3/TRBV12-4 . TGTGCCAGCAGCCCGGATTCTTTTAGCAATCAGCCCCAGCATTTT CASSPDSFSNQPQHF
many TRBJ1-5 TRBV28 . TGTGCCAGCAGTATCCAGGACGGACGATATAGCAATCAGCCCCAGCATTTT CASSIQDGRYSNQPQHF
once TRBJ1-1 TRBV10-3 TRBD1 TGTGCCACAGGAGGCGGGACAGGGTACACTGAAGCTTTCTTT CATGGGTGYTEAFF
few TRBJ2-5 TRBV20-1 . TGCAGTGCCGCACCGGGTTACCAAGAGACCCAGTACTTC CSAAPGYQETQYF
many TRBJ2-3 TRBV7-9 TRBD2 TGTGCCAGCAGCCCGGGACTAGGGACGGATTCGCAGTATTTT CASSPGLGTDSQYF
. TRBJ2-7 TRBV23-1 . TGCGCCAGCAGTCCCCAGGGCCCCGCAGGACTTTACGAGCAGTACTTC CASSPQGPAGLYEQYF
. TRBJ1-2 TRBV5-1 . TGCGCCAGCACCCCGGCAGGCTCAAACTATGGCTACACCTTC CASTPAGSNYGYTF
many TRBJ1-4 TRBV7-2 TRBD1 TGTGCCAGCAGCTCCCAGACAGGGGAAGGTGAAAAACTGTTTTTT CASSSQTGEGEKLFF
few TRBJ2-1 TRBV3-1 . TGTGCCAGCAGCCAACCGGAGGGGCTTATTGCTGAGCAGTTCTTC CASSQPEGLIAEQFF
few TRBJ1-1 TRBV19 . TGTGCCAGTAGTTTGTGGAGGGACACTGAAGCTTTCTTT CASSLWRDTEAFF
many TRBJ2-3 TRBV7-2 . TGTGCCAGCAGCTTAGCGCGAGGGATCACAGATACGCAGTATTTT CASSLARGITDTQYF
. TRBJ2-7 TRBV20-1 . TGCAGTGCTAGAGCCTTTGGGCAGAGACCCTACGAGCAGTACTTC CSARAFGQRPYEQYF
. TRBJ2-7 TRBV5-6 . TGTGCCAGCAGCCCCGGACCCGTTTTCCACGAGCAGTACTTC CASSPGPVFHEQYF
. TRBJ2-3 TRBV20-1 . TGCAGTGCTAGAGATGGGGGCCGACCTAGCACAGATACGCAGTATTTT CSARDGGRPSTDTQYF
. TRBJ1-6 TRBV7-9 . TGTGCCGGCTCTCCGGGCCCAGGGTTCTCCTATAATTCACCCCTCCACTTT CAGSPGPGFSYNSPLHF
. TRBJ2-5 TRBV10-3 TRBD2 TGTGCCACAAAGCGGGAGGGAGGACAAGAGACCCAGTACTTC CATKREGGQETQYF
few TRBJ2-1 TRBV12-3/TRBV12-4 . TGTGCCAGCAGCCACGGCGGGTTGGAGCAGTTCTTC CASSHGGLEQFF
few TRBJ1-4 TRBV20-1 . TGCAGTGCTAGGGCTGGACCGACGATTCGGGAAAAACTGTTTTTT CSARAGPTIREKLFF
many TRBJ2-1 TRBV7-2 TRBD2 TGTGCCAGCAGCTCAAGACTAGCGGGAGTCCAGAATGAGCAGTTCTTC CASSSRLAGVQNEQFF
few TRBJ1-1 TRBV2 TRBD1 TGTGCCAGCAGTCCCCAAGGGGGCTCTGAAGCTTTCTTT CASSPQGGSEAFF
many TRBJ2-1 TRBV12-3/TRBV12-4 TRBD2 TGTGCCTCGGGACAGGGCGTCCAAGGGTGGGTGGCGACTAGCGGGAGTGGATACAATGAGCAGTTCTTC CASGQGVQGWVATSGSGYNEQFF
. TRBJ1-2 TRBV6-8 . TGTGCCAGCAGTCATACAGGGTTTGGCTACACCTTC CASSHTGFGYTF
many TRBJ2-1 TRBV24-1 TRBD2 TGTGCCACCAGTGATCCAAGGACTAGCGGGGATGAGCAGTTCTTC CATSDPRTSGDEQFF
many TRBJ2-1 TRBV7-9 . TGTGCCAGCAGCTTAGAGGGCAATAGATACAATGAGCAGTTCTTC CASSLEGNRYNEQFF
. TRBJ1-1 TRBV6-5 TRBD1 TGTGCCAGCAGTTACTTTCTCCCTAACGGGGACAGGAAGAACACTGAAGCTTTCTTT CASSYFLPNGDRKNTEAFF
few TRBJ1-1 TRBV5-1 . TGCGCCAGCAGCTCACACGAGGGCACTGAAGCTTTCTTT CASSSHEGTEAFF
many TRBJ2-1 TRBV7-8 . TGTGCCTACCGTCCTTGGGGTCCACGAAGCTCCTACAATGAGCAGTTCTTC CAYRPWGPRSSYNEQFF
. TRBJ2-3 TRBV28 . TGTGCCAGCAGTTCAATTGGGGATACGCAGTATTTT CASSSIGDTQYF
. TRBJ2-3 TRBV12-3/TRBV12-4 . TGTGCCAGCAGTACAACTAGCAGTTATACGCAGTATTTT CASSTTSSYTQYF
many TRBJ1-5 TRBV11-2 . TGTGCCAGCAGCTTAGTCCCAAGCAATCAGCCCCAGCATTTT CASSLVPSNQPQHF
few TRBJ1-5 TRBV19 TRBD1 TGTGCCAGTAGTAGTTACCGGACAGGGAGAAGCAATCAGCCCCAGCATTTT CASSSYRTGRSNQPQHF
. TRBJ1-3 TRBV7-1 TRBD1 TGTGCCAGCAGCTCTAGGAAACAGGGGCTTGGAAACACCATATATTTT CASSSRKQGLGNTIYF
. TRBJ1-1 TRBV5-8 . TGTGCCAGCAGCTTGTTTAAGGACACTGAAGCTTTCTTT CASSLFKDTEAFF
. TRBJ2-5 TRBV6-2/TRBV6-3 . TGTGCCAGCAGTTACACGGGGGGCCAGAAGACCCAGTACTTC CASSYTGGQKTQYF
few TRBJ1-4 TRBV6-5 . TGTGCCAGCATGGGTCTTTCCCGCGCAACTAATGAAAAACTGTTTTTT CASMGLSRATNEKLFF
few TRBJ2-7 TRBV7-2 TRBD2 TGTGCCAGCAGCCCGACTAGCGGACCGTACTACGAGCAGTACTTC CASSPTSGPYYEQYF
. TRBJ2-1 TRBV29-1 TRBD1 TGCAGCGTCCGAGGGGGCACCCCGGACTCCAATGAGCAGTTCTTC CSVRGGTPDSNEQFF
few TRBJ2-7 TRBV20-1 . TGCAGTGCTAGAGATGAGTCAACTGGCCGATACTCCTACGAGCAGTACTTC CSARDESTGRYSYEQYF
many TRBJ2-2 TRBV29-1 . TGCAGCGTTGAAGAGGGGTCCACCGGGGAGCTGTTTTTT CSVEEGSTGELFF
many TRBJ1-3 TRBV10-3 . TGTGCCATCAGCTCAGGCTCAGAAAACACCATATATTTT CAISSGSENTIYF